This TCR beta chain came from a study of T cells in Graves' hyperthyroidism and ophthalmopathy (dated by TCRdb to between 2018 and 2021). Looking at the study overall: Peripheral blood was collected at initial diagnosis, before any treatment. According to the paper, TCR Vbeta CDR3 sequencing was carried out on approximately 140 peripheral blood samples, which came from under 50 ophthalmopathy, roughly 75 hyperthyroidism and approximately 17 progressor patients. Once sampling was done, hyperthyroidism patients were given methimazole at a starting dose of 30 mg daily, whereas ophthalmopathy patients were given high-dose intravenous methylprednisolone. The 90 to 100 discovery patients were randomly divided into training and test sets at a 7:3 ratio. Whether ophthalmopathy could be predicted prospectively was tested in an independent validation cohort made up of under 20 hyperthyroidism patients plus 17 patients who later progressed to ophthalmopathy. Thyroid tissue and blood T-cell repertoires from roughly six Graves' hyperthyroidism patients were also compared in the study. TCR V-J signatures able to tell the groups apart were searched for in a discovery cohort of 100 patients, of whom 40 to 45 had Graves' ophthalmopathy and more than 55 had stable Graves' hyperthyroidism. Findings and caveats that apply to the study as a whole: In validation, the model predicted progression to ophthalmopathy with 55% to 71% sensitivity and around 72% specificity, a median of 6.5 months before onset. No statistical method was used to fix the sample size in advance, and group allocation was not hidden from the investigators. Blood samples also contained most of the expanded thyroid clonotypes (frequency above 0.001), which suggests that blood repertoires may reflect thyroid immune responses. In cross-validation, a model built on a 13 V-J signature told ophthalmopathy apart from stable hyperthyroidism with 85% to 90% sensitivity and around 81% specificity, and in testing the same model reached 80%/75%.

A patient counted as having stable Graves' hyperthyroidism if no progression to ophthalmopathy occurred over 18 months of follow-up. Hyperthyroidism patients were newly diagnosed, with disease duration under 2 months, and aged 18 to 65 years. Exclusion was applied to patients with uncontrolled infections, other autoimmune diseases, pregnancy or lactation. Diagnoses were established on the basis of clinical symptoms, serum thyroxine and TRAb, thyroid ultrasound, and orbital computed tomography. Ficoll-Paque density gradient centrifugation was used to isolate PBMCs from about 9.4 ml of fresh peripheral blood. Trizol reagent was used to extract total RNA, and RNA quality was then checked on an Agilent 2100 Bioanalyzer. TCR beta CDR3 regions were amplified from RNA transcripts. The first round of RT-PCR for the TCR CDR3 was performed with the HTBI primer set and the Qiagen OneStep RT-PCR kit. Libraries were constructed in a second round of multiplex PCR, after which size selection and purification were carried out. The libraries were sequenced on an Illumina HiSeq2000 using paired-end 100 bp reads. Per the authors' processing: SOAPnuke was used to process the raw data, with reads discarded if the reads contained adapters or uncalled bases, had a mean Phred below 15, or lacked an exact constant-primer or identifier match. COPE v1.2.5 was used to merge high-quality paired reads, and clonotypes were defined as unique nucleotide sequences. MiTCR v1.1 was used to align clonotypes to the IMGT TRBV, TRBD and TRBJ reference segments. The analysis included only V-J combinations with a frequency above 0.0001, which together covered about 99% of the repertoires. The TCS score was defined as the ratio of F50 (clonal expansion) to E x V (chaos), calculated using BLOSUM62-based TCRdist between CDR3 peptides within each V-J. Welch's t-statistics and random forest reduced fewer than 550 V-J features to roughly 13, which were used in a naive Bayes classifier (R e1071). TCRdb trimmed public reads at Q25 via fastp, called clones via MiXCR and kept in-frame beta chains. Each entry is one CDR3 protein sequence, shown with its most common DNA and genes. TCRdb, rather than the study authors, made the V and J calls. The sample table lists 480,000 or so distinct CDR3 sequences, approximately 15% of them with a count of one. The ten largest make up 15% to 20% of the sample.

The CDR3 numbers 19 residues from cysteine through phenylalanine. Of the read, only the CDR3 DNA is kept; its 57 bases are in frame from base 1. Sequences LNHDA (CDR1) and SQIVND (CDR2) are obtained from the germline V gene (reference sequence). Clipping removes 7 bases from V and 3 bases from J, with 16 as the unmatched junction base count. Ten or more counts support this clonotype. This clone's antigen is unknown. One base away there is no much larger clone; base qualities are not given. The TCR originated in a woman under 30 with Graves' hyperthyroidism. The V and J genes are TRBV19 and TRBJ2-1; 12 bases in between match TRBD2. Sequencing was done on a sample of blood. Read as DNA, the sequence is TGTGCCAGTAAGTATGGAACTAGCGGGAGGCACTCACTCTACAATGAGCAGTTCTTC. Translated, it gives CASKYGTSGRHSLYNEQFF.